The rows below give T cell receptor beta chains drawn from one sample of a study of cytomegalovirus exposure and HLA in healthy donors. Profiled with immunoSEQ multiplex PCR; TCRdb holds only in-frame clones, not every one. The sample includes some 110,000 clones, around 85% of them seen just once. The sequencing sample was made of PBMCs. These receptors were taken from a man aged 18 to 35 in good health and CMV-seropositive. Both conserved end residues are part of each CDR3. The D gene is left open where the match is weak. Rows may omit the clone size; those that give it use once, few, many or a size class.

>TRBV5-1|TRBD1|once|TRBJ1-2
CASSLAGGGYGYTF
TGCGCCAGCAGCTTGGCAGGGGGCGGCTATGGCTACACCTTC
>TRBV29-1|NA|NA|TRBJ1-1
CSVGRGKAFF
TGCAGCGTGGGCAGGGGTAAAGCTTTCTTT
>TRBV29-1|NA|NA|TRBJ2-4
CSVELPGGNIQYF
TGCAGCGTTGAACTTCCCGGGGGAAACATTCAGTACTTC
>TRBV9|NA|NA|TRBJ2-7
CASSVAPARGYEQYF
TGTGCCAGCAGCGTAGCTCCGGCCAGGGGCTACGAGCAGTACTTC
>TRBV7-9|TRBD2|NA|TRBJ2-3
CASSLVAGGHKDTQYF
TGTGCCAGCAGCTTAGTAGCGGGGGGGCATAAAGATACGCAGTATTTT
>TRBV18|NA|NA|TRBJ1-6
CASSPNTEHPLHF
TGTGCCAGCTCACCCAATACAGAGCACCCCCTCCACTTT
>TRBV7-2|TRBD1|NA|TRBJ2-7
CASSPQSVGDRPLYEQYF
TGTGCCAGCAGCCCCCAGTCGGTGGGGGACAGGCCCCTTTACGAGCAGTACTTC
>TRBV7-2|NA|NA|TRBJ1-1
CASSQQIEAFF
TGTGCCAGCAGTCAACAGATTGAAGCTTTCTTT
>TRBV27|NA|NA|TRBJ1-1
CASSPQAPASTEAFF
TGTGCCAGCAGTCCGCAAGCTCCCGCGAGCACTGAAGCTTTCTTT
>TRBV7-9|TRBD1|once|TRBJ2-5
CASSLVQTGTGYQETQYF
TGTGCCAGCAGCTTAGTCCAGACCGGGACAGGGTACCAAGAGACCCAGTACTTC
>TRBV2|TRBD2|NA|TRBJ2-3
CASSERLAGDFTDTQYF
TGTGCCAGCAGTGAACGACTAGCGGGGGACTTCACAGATACGCAGTATTTT
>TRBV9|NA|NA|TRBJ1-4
CASSVESRNEKLFF
TGTGCCAGCAGCGTAGAATCCAGAAATGAAAAACTGTTTTTT
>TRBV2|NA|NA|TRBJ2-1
CASSGGGAAGNEQFF
TGTGCCAGCAGTGGAGGCGGGGCCGCGGGGAATGAGCAGTTCTTC
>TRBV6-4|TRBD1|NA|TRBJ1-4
CASSDSRGQGTNEKLFF
TGTGCCAGCAGTGACTCGAGGGGACAGGGAACTAATGAAAAACTGTTTTTT
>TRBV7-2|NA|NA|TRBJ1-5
CASSFIGGDQPQHF
TGTGCCAGCAGCTTTATCGGGGGGGATCAGCCCCAGCATTTT
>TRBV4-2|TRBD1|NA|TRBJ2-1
CASSQDPGTGGNEQFF
TGTGCCAGCAGCCAAGACCCCGGGACAGGGGGCAATGAGCAGTTCTTC
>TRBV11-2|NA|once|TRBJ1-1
CASSLGVGQGEAFF
TGTGCCAGCAGCTTAGGCGTAGGGCAGGGAGAAGCTTTCTTT
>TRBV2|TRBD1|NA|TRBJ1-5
CASSAEQGNQPQHF
TGTGCCAGCAGTGCGGAACAGGGGAATCAGCCCCAGCATTTT
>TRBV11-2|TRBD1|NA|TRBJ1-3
CASSLTDRGSGNTIYF
TGTGCCAGCAGCTTAACAGACAGGGGCTCTGGAAACACCATATATTTT
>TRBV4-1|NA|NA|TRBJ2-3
CASSQGRDRVYTDTQYF
TGCGCCAGCAGCCAAGGGAGGGACAGAGTTTACACAGATACGCAGTATTTT
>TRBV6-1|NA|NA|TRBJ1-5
CASSALAGRGNQPQHF
TGTGCCAGCAGTGCCCTTGCGGGGCGCGGCAATCAGCCCCAGCATTTT
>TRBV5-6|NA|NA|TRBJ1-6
CASSLRGAQNSPLHF
TGTGCCAGCAGCCTGCGGGGGGCGCAAAATTCACCCCTCCACTTT
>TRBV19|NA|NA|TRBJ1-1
CASSGSGRDTEAFF
TGTGCCAGTAGTGGGTCGGGGAGAGACACTGAAGCTTTCTTT
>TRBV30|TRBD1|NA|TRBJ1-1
CAWSAGQGDTEAFF
TGTGCCTGGAGTGCCGGACAGGGAGACACTGAAGCTTTCTTT
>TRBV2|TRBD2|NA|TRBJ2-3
CASSRAGASTDTQYF
TGTGCCAGCAGCAGAGCGGGGGCTAGCACAGATACGCAGTATTTT
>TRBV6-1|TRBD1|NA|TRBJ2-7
CASNYDRVREQYF
TGTGCCAGCAACTATGACAGGGTGAGGGAGCAGTACTTC
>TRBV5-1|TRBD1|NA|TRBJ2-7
CASSLISGGQRYEQYF
TGCGCCAGCAGCTTGATTTCAGGGGGACAACGCTACGAGCAGTACTTC
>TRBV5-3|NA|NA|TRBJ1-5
CARSIVGGGNQPQHF
TGTGCCAGAAGCATAGTTGGAGGAGGCAATCAGCCCCAGCATTTT
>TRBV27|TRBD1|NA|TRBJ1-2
CASSLNLPTGYNYTF
TGTGCCAGCAGTTTAAACCTACCGACAGGGTACAACTACACCTTC
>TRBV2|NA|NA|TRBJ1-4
CASSNQGPNEKLFF
TGTGCCAGCAGTAACCAGGGCCCTAATGAAAAACTGTTTTTT
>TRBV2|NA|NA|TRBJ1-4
CASSDGLSEKLFF
TGTGCCAGCAGTGACGGACTGTCTGAAAAACTGTTTTTT
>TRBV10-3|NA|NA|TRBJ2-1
CATSESLVGSFSYNEQFF
TGTGCCACCTCAGAATCTCTGGTTGGCTCCTTCTCCTACAATGAGCAGTTCTTC
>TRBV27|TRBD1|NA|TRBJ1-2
CASRSTGGVNYGYTF
TGTGCCAGCAGGTCAACAGGGGGCGTCAACTATGGCTACACCTTC
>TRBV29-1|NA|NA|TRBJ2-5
CSVEPSGGETQYF
TGCAGCGTTGAACCCAGCGGTGGAGAGACCCAGTACTTC
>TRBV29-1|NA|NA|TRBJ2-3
CSVEFRVTDTQYF
TGCAGCGTTGAATTTCGGGTTACAGATACGCAGTATTTT
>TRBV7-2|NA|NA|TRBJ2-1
CASSMSLSNNEQFF
TGTGCCAGCAGCATGTCACTATCGAACAATGAGCAGTTCTTC
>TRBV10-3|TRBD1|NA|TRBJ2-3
CASSLSTGSGSTDTQYF
TGTGCCAGTTCTCTCTCGACAGGGTCGGGAAGCACAGATACGCAGTATTTT
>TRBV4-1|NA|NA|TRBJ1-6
CASSQVTGSSRVNSPLHF
TGCGCCAGCAGCCAAGTTACGGGGTCTTCTAGAGTTAATTCACCCCTCCACTTT
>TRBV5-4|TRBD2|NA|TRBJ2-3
CASSSGLAGAGTDTQYF
TGTGCCAGCAGCTCGGGACTAGCGGGGGCCGGCACAGATACGCAGTATTTT
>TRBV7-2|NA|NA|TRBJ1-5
CASSLIAGNNQPQHF
TGTGCCAGCAGCTTAATAGCGGGGAATAATCAGCCCCAGCATTTT
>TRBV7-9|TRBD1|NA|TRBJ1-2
CASSSYTGARARYGYTF
TGTGCCAGCAGCTCGTATACAGGGGCCCGAGCACGCTATGGCTACACCTTC
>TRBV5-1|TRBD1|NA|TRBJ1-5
CASSPGQGNQPQHF
TGCGCCAGCAGCCCCGGACAGGGCAATCAGCCCCAGCATTTT
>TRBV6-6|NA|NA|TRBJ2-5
CASSYQRQETQYF
TGTGCCAGCAGTTATCAGAGGCAAGAGACCCAGTACTTC
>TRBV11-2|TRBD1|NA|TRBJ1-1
CASRNTGGTEAFF
TGTGCCAGCAGAAATACAGGGGGCACTGAAGCTTTCTTT
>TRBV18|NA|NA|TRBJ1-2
CASSPYRDKRPLANYGYTF
TGTGCCAGCTCACCATACCGGGACAAGCGTCCTTTAGCTAACTATGGCTACACCTTC
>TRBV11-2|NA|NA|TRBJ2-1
CASSLGGLAYNEQFF
TGTGCCAGCAGCTTAGGAGGTCTCGCATACAATGAGCAGTTCTTC